What follows are 27 T cell receptor beta chains derived from one specimen sequenced in a study of T cells in narcolepsy. Method: immunoSEQ multiplex PCR; TCRdb's copy keeps in-frame clones and lacks some. The table lists some 30,000 clones, around 87% of them singletons. The source material was CD45RA- memory CD4+ T cells from PBMCs. These receptors all stem from a human donor with narcolepsy.

This clone was seen once. The chain links TRBV7-9 to TRBJ1-5; D is unclear. The germline V gene has CDR1 SEHNR and CDR2 FQNEAQ (reference sequence). This CDR3 spans 12 amino acids. V lost 1 base and J 7 bases, leaving 5 bases between the germline ends. The CDR3: CASSLDLQPQHF. CDR3 bases: TGTGCCAGCAGCTTAGATTTGCAGCCCCAGCATTTT.

On this clone: One end of the junction varies from germline; a read error may be responsible. This chain connects TRBV5-4 to TRBJ2-5; TRBD2 agrees at 9 bases. Germline V gene data show CDR1 as SGHNT and CDR2 as YYREEE (reference sequence). The CDR3 runs to 16 residues. In nucleotides, the CDR3 is TGTGCCAGCAGCTTCGGGACTAGCCGCCCGAACCCCACCCAACACTTC. Translation gives CASSFGTSRPNPTQHF.

The chain is built from TRBV7-9 and TRBJ2-1, with TRBD2 matching 8 bases. CDR3 size: 16 residues. V lost 7 bases and J lost 3; bases outside the gene matches: 11. Germline loops: CDR1 SEHNR, CDR2 FQNEAQ (reference sequence). CDR3 protein: CASTTTGAGGYNEQFF. DNA for the CDR3: TGTGCCAGCACCACAACCGGGGCGGGGGGCTACAATGAGCAGTTCTTC. Supplemented by reference TRBV7-9 and TRBJ2-1, the full variable domain reads DTGVSQNPRHKITKRGQNVTFRCDPISEHNRLYWYRQTLGQGPEFLTYFQNEAQLEKSRLLSDRFSAERPKGSFSTLEIQRTEQGDSAMYLCASTTTGAGGYNEQFFGPGTRLTVL.

In this sample, this clone turned up a few times. V and J are TRBV4-2 and TRBJ1-1; D remains ambiguous. The CDR3 is 9 amino acids. The germline CDR1 and CDR2 sequences are LGHNA and YNFKEQ. With 3 bases removed from V and 10 bases from J, the gap between germline ends came to 3 bases. The CDR3 coding sequence is TGTGCCAGCAGCCACGCAGCTTTCTTT. Translation gives CASSHAAFF.

This clone was picked up one time. J is TRBJ2-7 and V is TRBV5-6; the D call may be TRBD1 or TRBD2 (5 bases each). CDR1 is SGHDT and CDR2 is YYEEEE in the germline V gene. Trimming pared 5 bases from V and 1 base from J, leaving 25 bases between. CDR3 length: 18 residues. This chain's CDR3 is CASSPQTKPGRSSYEQYF. DNA for the CDR3: TGTGCCAGCAGTCCCCAAACCAAACCGGGACGGTCTTCCTACGAGCAGTACTTC. Based on the CDR3 plus reference TRBV5-6 and TRBJ2-7, the full variable domain is DAGVTQSPTHLIKTRGQQVTLRCSPKSGHDTVSWYQQALGQGPQFIFQYYEEEERQRGNFPDRFSGHQFPNYSSELNVNALLLGDSALYLCASSPQTKPGRSSYEQYFGPGTRLTVT.

This sequence joins TRBV2 and TRBJ2-7; D may be TRBD1 or TRBD2 (6 bases each). The ends were cut back, 5 bases at V and 6 bases at J, with 14 bases in the middle. The germline V gene encodes CDR1 SNHLY and CDR2 FYNNEI. The CDR3 runs 13 residues. The CDR3 protein is CASSPLQGGEQYF. The CDR3 DNA sequence: TGTGCCAGCAGTCCGCTACAGGGAGGCGAGCAGTACTTC.

The genes are TRBV19 and TRBJ1-5, with 7 bases lining up with TRBD1. The CDR3 has 13 residues. Germline CDR1 is LNHDA and CDR2 is SQIVND (reference sequence). Germline trimming cut 2 bases from V and 7 bases from J; bases unmatched to any gene: 2. The CDR3 loop reads CASSIQQGQPQHF. For the CDR3, the DNA is TGTGCCAGTAGTATACAACAGGGGCAGCCCCAGCATTTT.

The chain carries TRBV14 and TRBJ2-5; D might be TRBD2 (6 bases). The J call is in doubt because the DNA end fits TRBJ2-7 better. CDR1 is SGHDN and CDR2 is FVKESK in the germline V gene. The CDR3 covers 14 residues. The CDR3 sequence is CASSPRLGSYEQYF. For the CDR3, the DNA is TGTGCCAGCAGCCCACGACTAGGCAGCTACGAGCAGTACTTC.

The chain employs TRBV14 and TRBJ2-5, with no clear D. With the DNA end fitting TRBJ2-7 better, the J assignment may be wrong. The germline gives CDR1 SGHDN, CDR2 FVKESK. The CDR3 totals 15 residues. Here the CDR3 DNA reads TGTGCCAGCAGCCTCCAGCACGGACCGACCTACGAGCAGTACTTC. This encodes CASSLQHGPTYEQYF.

This chain links TRBV4-2 with TRBJ1-3, with D possibly matching TRBD1 (6 bases). Germline V CDR1 and CDR2: LGHNA, YNFKEQ. The length of the CDR3 is 15 residues. Trimming stripped 6 bases from V and 4 bases from J, with 16 bases between. The CDR3 sequence: CASSAQRGRGNTIYF. CDR3 DNA: TGTGCCAGCAGTGCCCAGCGGGGGCGCGGAAACACCATATATTTT.

The V call is TRBV9, the J call TRBJ2-2; D is undetermined. This CDR3 is 16 amino acids long. Trimming left V 2 bases short and J 4 bases short, with 15 bases between. Germline V CDR1 and CDR2: SGDLS, YYNGEE. CDR3 sequence reads: CASSVLWRPGTGELFF. The CDR3 region has the DNA TGTGCCAGCAGCGTCCTCTGGCGACCCGGCACCGGGGAGCTGTTTTTT.

The chain links TRBV7-2 to TRBJ2-3; 9 nucleotides match TRBD2. Germline trimming cut 4 bases from V and 4 bases from J; bases unmatched to any gene: 12. The CDR3 sequence is 17 residues long. Germline V CDR1 and CDR2: SGHTA, FQGNSA. The CDR3 DNA sequence: TGTGCCAGCAGCTCGGGCCGGCGGGGGGGCCGGGCAGATACGCAGTATTTT. Protein product: CASSSGRRGGRADTQYF.

This clone was counted only a few times. The rearrangement uses TRBV2 and TRBJ2-1, with 12 bases matching TRBD2. The CDR3 spans 15 residues. CDR1 and CDR2 (germline): SNHLY, FYNNEI. The V segment lost 3 bases and the J segment 13 bases; nucleotides outside the gene matches: 10. The CDR3 reads CASSDLAGGPSTQFF. In DNA form, the CDR3 reads TGTGCCAGCAGTGACCTAGCGGGGGGGCCGAGCACCCAGTTCTTC.

This clone appeared once. The chain recombines TRBV5-6 with TRBJ2-1; 8 bases line up with TRBD2. Losses at the gene ends were 4 bases for V and 7 bases for J; bases not matched to a gene: 10. The CDR3 length is 15 residues. Germline values: CDR1 SGHDT, CDR2 YYEEEE. The CDR3: CASSPMGLGGNEQFF. CDR3 in DNA: TGTGCCAGCAGCCCTATGGGACTAGGCGGGAATGAGCAGTTCTTC.

J is TRBJ1-6 and V is TRBV6-1; a possible D gene is TRBD1 (6 bases). The CDR3 contains 17 residues. V was cut by 4 bases and J by 1 base, with 14 bases left in between. CDR1 MNHNS and CDR2 SASEGT come from the germline V gene. The CDR3 DNA sequence: TGTGCCAGCAGTGGTAACAGGGCCGTGTCCTATAATTCACCCCTCCACTTT. It translates to CASSGNRAVSYNSPLHF.

The chain has TRBV7-2 and TRBJ1-3; D might be TRBD1 (5 bases). Germline assignment: CDR1 SGHTA and CDR2 FQGNSA. The ends were cut back, 2 bases at V and 0 bases at J, with 14 bases in the middle. The CDR3 sequence is 17 residues long. CDR3 sequence (DNA): TGTGCCAGCAGCTTATCACTGGGACGGAGCTCTGGAAACACCATATATTTT. Translation: CASSLSLGRSSGNTIYF.

This rearrangement joins TRBV11-3 to TRBJ2-3, with a possible D match to TRBD1 (6 bases). The germline CDR1 and CDR2 sequences are SGHNT and YENEEA. Trimming removed 1 base from V and 4 bases from J, with 15 bases in between. The CDR3 length is 16 residues. CDR3 in amino acids: CASSLGGWGRSDTQYF. The CDR3 DNA is TGTGCCAGCAGCTTAGGCGGCTGGGGGCGGTCAGATACGCAGTATTTT.

The V and J genes are TRBV7-2 and TRBJ1-1; D perhaps matches TRBD1 (5 bases). Germline V lookup: CDR1 SGHTA, CDR2 FQGNSA. The CDR3 extends over 13 amino acids. The germline V and J ends were trimmed by 9 bases and 3 bases, with 14 bases remaining between them. The CDR3 sequence is CASSGGPDTEAFF. The CDR3 DNA follows: TGTGCCAGTTCCGGGGGACCCGACACTGAAGCTTTCTTT.

V gene TRBV28 combines with J gene TRBJ1-2, with TRBD1 as a possible D gene (5 bases). The germline CDR1 and CDR2 sequences are MDHEN and SYDVKM. The CDR3 covers 16 residues. Trimming shortened V by 5 bases and J by 2 bases, and 18 bases separated the two germline ends. CDR3 in amino acids: CASSTNKGARNYGYTF. The CDR3 region has the DNA TGTGCCAGCAGTACCAATAAAGGGGCCCGAAACTATGGCTACACCTTC.

The J gene is TRBJ1-5, the V gene TRBV2, with TRBD1 matching over 11 bases. CDR3 length equals 15 residues. Germline V gene data show CDR1 as SNHLY and CDR2 as FYNNEI. Trimming cost V 2 bases and J 7 bases; bases outside gene matches: 4. The CDR3: CASSELGQGVQPQHF. The CDR3 region has the DNA TGTGCCAGCAGTGAATTGGGACAGGGGGTCCAGCCCCAGCATTTT.

The chain joins TRBV9 to TRBJ2-1; perhaps TRBD2 as D (6 bases). V was shortened by 0 bases and J by 7 bases, with 14 bases between the two germline ends. The CDR3 runs to 15 residues. The germline V gene encodes CDR1 SGDLS and CDR2 YYNGEE. CDR3 coding DNA: TGTGCCAGCAGCGTAGGGTCGGGAGTGGTTAATGAGCAGTTCTTC. This sequence encodes CASSVGSGVVNEQFF. The complete variable domain, with remaining parts taken from reference TRBV9 and TRBJ2-1, reads DSGVTQTPKHLITATGQRVTLRCSPRSGDLSVYWYQQSLDQGLQFLIQYYNGEERAKGNILERFSAQQFPDLHSELNLSSLELGDSALYFCASSVGSGVVNEQFFGPGTRLTVL.

The chain joins TRBV6-1 to TRBJ1-2; 8 bases line up with TRBD1. The CDR3 runs 13 residues. V shed 5 bases and J 7 bases; nucleotides not matched to a gene: 6. In germline, CDR1 is MNHNS, CDR2 SASEGT. CDR3: CASSRQGSGGYTF. CDR3 sequence (DNA): TGTGCCAGCAGTCGACAGGGGTCGGGTGGCTACACCTTC.

The chain couples TRBV4-3 to TRBJ1-3; 10 nucleotides match TRBD1. Germline assignment: CDR1 LGHNA and CDR2 YSLEER. The CDR3 extends over 15 amino acids. V gave up 0 bases and J gave up 6 bases; unmatched junction bases: 2. This chain's CDR3 is CASSQEGQGENTIYF. The CDR3 DNA follows: TGCGCCAGCAGCCAAGAAGGACAGGGGGAAAACACCATATATTTT.

This chain links TRBV18 with TRBJ2-3, with a weak D call TRBD1 (5 bases). The CDR3 contains 15 residues. Per germline, CDR1 KGHSH and CDR2 LQKENI. V lost 2 bases and J lost 0, with 9 bases in between. The CDR3 spells CASSPIGASTDTQYF. CDR3 in DNA: TGTGCCAGCTCACCAATAGGGGCAAGCACAGATACGCAGTATTTT.

The chain couples TRBV28 to TRBJ1-1; maybe TRBD1 (5 bases). This CDR3 is 15 amino acids long. Trimming cost V 4 bases and J 1 base, with 13 bases left between them. Germline assignment: CDR1 MDHEN and CDR2 SYDVKM. The DNA for the CDR3 is TGTGCCAGCAGTTCCCCCGGGACGGCGAACACTGAAGCTTTCTTT. This encodes CASSSPGTANTEAFF.

The chain is built from TRBV6-1 and TRBJ1-1; D gene ambiguous. Between the trimmed V and J ends, which lost 2 bases and 7 bases, there was a span of 14 bases. The CDR3 consists of 14 residues. The germline CDR1 and CDR2 sequences are MNHNS and SASEGT. CDR3: CASSESGKTGEAFF. The DNA of the CDR3 is TGTGCCAGCAGTGAATCTGGCAAAACCGGTGAAGCTTTCTTT.

This clone occurred a few times. CDR3 DNA: TGTGCCAGCAGTTTGCCGGGACCCGGACTCGAGCAGTACTTC. This gives the protein CASSLPGPGLEQYF. The rearrangement links TRBV6-5 to TRBJ2-7, with D perhaps matching TRBD1 or TRBD2 (5 bases each). Germline CDR1 is MNHEY and CDR2 is SVGAGI. The CDR3 sequence is 14 residues long. V was shortened by 4 bases and J by 6 bases, with 16 bases between the two germline ends.